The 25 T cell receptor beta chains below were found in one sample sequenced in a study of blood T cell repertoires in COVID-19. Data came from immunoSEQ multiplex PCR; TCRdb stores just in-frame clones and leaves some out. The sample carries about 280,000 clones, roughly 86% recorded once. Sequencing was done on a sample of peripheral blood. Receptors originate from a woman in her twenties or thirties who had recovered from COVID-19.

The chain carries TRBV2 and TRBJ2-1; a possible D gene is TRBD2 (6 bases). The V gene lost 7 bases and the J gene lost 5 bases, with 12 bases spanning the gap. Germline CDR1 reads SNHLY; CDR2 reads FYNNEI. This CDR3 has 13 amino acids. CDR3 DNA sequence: TGTGCCAGCACCGAGGGGAGGAACAATGAGCAGTTCTTC. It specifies CASTEGRNNEQFF. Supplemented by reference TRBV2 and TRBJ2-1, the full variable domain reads EPEVTQTPSHQVTQMGQEVILRCVPISNHLYFYWYRQILGQKVEFLVSFYNNEISEKSEIFDDQFSVERPDGSNFTLKIRSTKLEDSAMYFCASTEGRNNEQFFGPGTRLTVL.

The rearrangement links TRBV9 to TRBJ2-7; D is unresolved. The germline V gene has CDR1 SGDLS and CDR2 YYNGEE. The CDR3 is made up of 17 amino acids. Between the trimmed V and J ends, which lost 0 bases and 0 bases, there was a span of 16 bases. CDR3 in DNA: TGTGCCAGCAGCGTAGCGGTAGAGGTCCAAAACTCCTACGAGCAGTACTTC. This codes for CASSVAVEVQNSYEQYF. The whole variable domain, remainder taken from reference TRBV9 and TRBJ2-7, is DSGVTQTPKHLITATGQRVTLRCSPRSGDLSVYWYQQSLDQGLQFLIQYYNGEERAKGNILERFSAQQFPDLHSELNLSSLELGDSALYFCASSVAVEVQNSYEQYFGPGTRLTVT.

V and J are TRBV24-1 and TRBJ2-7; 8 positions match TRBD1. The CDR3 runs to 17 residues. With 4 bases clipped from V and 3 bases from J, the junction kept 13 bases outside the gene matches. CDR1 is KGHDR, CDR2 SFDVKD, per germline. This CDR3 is CATSDNSRTGLFYEQYF. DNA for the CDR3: TGTGCCACCAGTGACAACTCGAGGACAGGGCTTTTCTACGAGCAGTACTTC.

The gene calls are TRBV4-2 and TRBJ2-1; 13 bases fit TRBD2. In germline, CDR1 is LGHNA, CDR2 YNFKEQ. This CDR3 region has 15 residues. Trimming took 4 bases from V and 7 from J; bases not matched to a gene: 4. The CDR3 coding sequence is TGTGCCAGCAGCCCAACTAGCGGGAGGGAAAATGAGCAGTTCTTC. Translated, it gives CASSPTSGRENEQFF.

Written as DNA, the CDR3 is TGTGCCAGTAGTACCCGACAGGGCGGGCGCGAGCAGTACTTC. As protein: CASSTRQGGREQYF. The chain has TRBV19 and TRBJ2-7; 7 bases align to TRBD1. Germline V gene lookup returns CDR1 LNHDA and CDR2 SQIVND (reference sequence). V dropped 4 bases and J dropped 6; count of bases not matched to a gene: 9. The CDR3 runs to 14 residues. Full variable domain (outside the CDR3, taken from reference TRBV19 and TRBJ2-7): DGGITQSPKYLFRKEGQNVTLSCEQNLNHDAMYWYRQDPGQGLRLIYYSQIVNDFQKGDIAEGYSVSREKKESFPLTVTSAQKNPTAFYLCASSTRQGGREQYFGPGTRLTVT.

The CDR3 DNA reads as TGTGCCAGCAGCCCAGGGGGGTTAATGGGTGACACTGAAGCTTTCTTT. The encoded protein is CASSPGGLMGDTEAFF. The chain links TRBV11-3 to TRBJ1-1, with 7 bases matching TRBD1. Germline CDR1 and CDR2: SGHNT and YENEEA. The CDR3 is 16 amino acids. V shed 5 bases and J 3 bases; nucleotides not matched to a gene: 12.

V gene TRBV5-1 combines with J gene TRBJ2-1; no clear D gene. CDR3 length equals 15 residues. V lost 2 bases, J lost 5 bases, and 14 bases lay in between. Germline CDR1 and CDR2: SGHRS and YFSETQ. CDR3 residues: CASSFPRQVHNEQFF. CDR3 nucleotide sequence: TGCGCCAGCAGCTTCCCCCGGCAGGTACACAATGAGCAGTTCTTC.

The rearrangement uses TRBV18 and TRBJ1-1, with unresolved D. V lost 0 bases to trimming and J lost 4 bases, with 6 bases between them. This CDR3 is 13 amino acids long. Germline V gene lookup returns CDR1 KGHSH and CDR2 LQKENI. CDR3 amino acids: CASSPPAPTEAFF. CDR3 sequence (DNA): TGTGCCAGCTCACCACCGGCACCCACTGAAGCTTTCTTT.

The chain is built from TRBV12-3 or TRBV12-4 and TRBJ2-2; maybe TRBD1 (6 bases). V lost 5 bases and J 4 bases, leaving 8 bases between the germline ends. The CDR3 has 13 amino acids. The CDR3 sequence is CASSTGSTGELFF. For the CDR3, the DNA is TGTGCCAGCAGTACAGGGTCCACCGGGGAGCTGTTTTTT.

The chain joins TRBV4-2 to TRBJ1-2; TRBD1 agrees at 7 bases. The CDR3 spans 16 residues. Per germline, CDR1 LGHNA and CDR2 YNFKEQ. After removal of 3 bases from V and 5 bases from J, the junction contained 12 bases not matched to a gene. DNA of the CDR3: TGTGCCAGCAGCCAGAAAGACAGGGAAGACCTTTATGGCTACACCTTC. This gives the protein CASSQKDREDLYGYTF.

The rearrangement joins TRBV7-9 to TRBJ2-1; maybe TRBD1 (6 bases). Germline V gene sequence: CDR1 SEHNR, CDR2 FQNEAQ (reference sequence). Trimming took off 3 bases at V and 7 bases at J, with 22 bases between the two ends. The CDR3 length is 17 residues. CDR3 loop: CASSLHPNRARVNEQFF. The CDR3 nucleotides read TGTGCCAGCAGCTTGCATCCTAACAGGGCCCGGGTTAATGAGCAGTTCTTC.

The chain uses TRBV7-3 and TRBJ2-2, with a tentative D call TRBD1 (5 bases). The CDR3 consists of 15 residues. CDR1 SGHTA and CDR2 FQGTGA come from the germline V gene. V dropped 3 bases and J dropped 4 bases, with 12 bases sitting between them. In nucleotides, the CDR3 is TGTGCCAGCAGCTTTCAGGGTTCGCCCACCGGGGAGCTGTTTTTT. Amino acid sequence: CASSFQGSPTGELFF.

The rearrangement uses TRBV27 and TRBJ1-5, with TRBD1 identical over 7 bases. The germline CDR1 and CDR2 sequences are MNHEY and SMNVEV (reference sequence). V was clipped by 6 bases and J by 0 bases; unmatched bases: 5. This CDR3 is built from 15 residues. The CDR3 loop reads CASSSDRVSNQPQHF. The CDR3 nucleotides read TGTGCCAGCAGCTCCGACAGGGTTAGCAATCAGCCCCAGCATTTT.

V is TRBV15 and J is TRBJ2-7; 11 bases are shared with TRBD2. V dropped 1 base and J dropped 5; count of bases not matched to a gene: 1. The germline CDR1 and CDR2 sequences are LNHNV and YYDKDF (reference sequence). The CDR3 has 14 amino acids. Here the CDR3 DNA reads TGTGCCACCAGCAGAGCGGGACTAGCGGACGAGCAGTACTTC. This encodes CATSRAGLADEQYF.

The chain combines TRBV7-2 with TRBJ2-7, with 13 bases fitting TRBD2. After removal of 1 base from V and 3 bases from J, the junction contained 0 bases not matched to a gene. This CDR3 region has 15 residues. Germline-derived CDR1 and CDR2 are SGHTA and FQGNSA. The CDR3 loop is CASSLGLAGGYEQYF. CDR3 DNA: TGTGCCAGCAGCTTAGGACTAGCGGGAGGCTACGAGCAGTACTTC.

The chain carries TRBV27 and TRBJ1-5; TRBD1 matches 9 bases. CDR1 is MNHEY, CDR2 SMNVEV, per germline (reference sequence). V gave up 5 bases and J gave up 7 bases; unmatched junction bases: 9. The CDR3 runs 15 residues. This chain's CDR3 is CASSKPGQGLQPQHF. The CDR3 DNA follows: TGTGCCAGCAGTAAACCGGGACAGGGATTACAGCCCCAGCATTTT.

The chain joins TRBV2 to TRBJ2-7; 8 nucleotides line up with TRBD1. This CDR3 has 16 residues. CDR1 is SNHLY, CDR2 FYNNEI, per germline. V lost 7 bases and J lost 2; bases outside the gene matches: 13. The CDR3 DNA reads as TGTGCCAGCACACCAGGGGGCCTCAAATTGGCCTACGAGCAGTACTTC. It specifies CASTPGGLKLAYEQYF.

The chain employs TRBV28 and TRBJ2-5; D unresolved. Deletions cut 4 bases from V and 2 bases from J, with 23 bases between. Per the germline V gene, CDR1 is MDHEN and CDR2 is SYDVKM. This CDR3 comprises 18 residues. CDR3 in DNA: TGTGCCAGCAGTTACAATAATCTGAGACAAACCCGGCAAGAGACCCAGTACTTC. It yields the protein CASSYNNLRQTRQETQYF.

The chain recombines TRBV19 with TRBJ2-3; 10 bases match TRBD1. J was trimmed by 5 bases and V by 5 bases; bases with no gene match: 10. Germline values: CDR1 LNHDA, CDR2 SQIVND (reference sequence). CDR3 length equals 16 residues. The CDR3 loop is CASSPGTGVMIDTQYF. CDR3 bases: TGTGCCAGTAGTCCCGGGACAGGGGTTATGATAGATACGCAGTATTTT.

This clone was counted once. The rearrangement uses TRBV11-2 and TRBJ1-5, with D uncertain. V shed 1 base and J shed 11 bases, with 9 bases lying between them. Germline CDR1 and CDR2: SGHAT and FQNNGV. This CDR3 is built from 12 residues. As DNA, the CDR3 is TGTGCCAGCAGCTTAGGGGCGGGTGCCCAGCATTTT. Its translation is CASSLGAGAQHF.

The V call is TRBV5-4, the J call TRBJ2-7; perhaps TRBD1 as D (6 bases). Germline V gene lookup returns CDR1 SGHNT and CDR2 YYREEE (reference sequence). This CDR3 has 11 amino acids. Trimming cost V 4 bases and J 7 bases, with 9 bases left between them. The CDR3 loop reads CASSLTGEQYF. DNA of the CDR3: TGTGCCAGCAGCCTAACAGGGGAGCAGTACTTC.

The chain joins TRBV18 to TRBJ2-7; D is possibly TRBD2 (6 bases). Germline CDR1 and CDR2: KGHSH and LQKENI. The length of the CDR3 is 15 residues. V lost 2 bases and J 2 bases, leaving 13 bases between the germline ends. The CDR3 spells CASSPMTGEAYEQYF. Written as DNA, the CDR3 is TGTGCCAGCTCACCAATGACGGGGGAGGCCTACGAGCAGTACTTC.

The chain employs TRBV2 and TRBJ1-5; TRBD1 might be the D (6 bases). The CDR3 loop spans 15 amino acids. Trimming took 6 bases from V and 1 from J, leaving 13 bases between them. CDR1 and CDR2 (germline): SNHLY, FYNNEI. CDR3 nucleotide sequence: TGTGCCAGCAGGGAGCAGGGGAGCAGCAATCAGCCCCAGCATTTT. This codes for CASREQGSSNQPQHF. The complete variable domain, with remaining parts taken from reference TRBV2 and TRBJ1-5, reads EPEVTQTPSHQVTQMGQEVILRCVPISNHLYFYWYRQILGQKVEFLVSFYNNEISEKSEIFDDQFSVERPDGSNFTLKIRSTKLEDSAMYFCASREQGSSNQPQHFGDGTRLSIL.

The DNA of the CDR3 is TGTGCCAGCAGCTCCATTTGGGGACAGACAGATACGCAGTATTTT. Residues: CASSSIWGQTDTQYF. The rearrangement uses TRBV5-4 and TRBJ2-3; 7 bases are shared with TRBD1. V shed 3 bases and J 3 bases; nucleotides not matched to a gene: 7. The CDR3 has 15 amino acids. Germline V gene data show CDR1 as SGHNT and CDR2 as YYREEE (reference sequence). Using reference TRBV5-4 and TRBJ2-3 for the parts outside the CDR3, the full variable domain is ETGVTQSPTHLIKTRGQQVTLRCSSQSGHNTVSWYQQALGQGPQFIFQYYREEENGRGNFPPRFSGLQFPNYSSELNVNALELDDSALYLCASSSIWGQTDTQYFGPGTRLTVL.

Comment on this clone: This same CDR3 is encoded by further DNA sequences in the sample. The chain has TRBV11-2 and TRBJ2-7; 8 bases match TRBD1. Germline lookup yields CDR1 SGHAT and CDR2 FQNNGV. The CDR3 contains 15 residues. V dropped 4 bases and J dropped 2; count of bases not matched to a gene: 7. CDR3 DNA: TGTGCCAGCAGCTCCCCCGGGACAGGCACCTACGAGCAGTACTTC. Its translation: CASSSPGTGTYEQYF.